Below, 28 T cell receptor beta chains from the same sample are listed, as sequenced in a study of T-cell memory formation after mild COVID-19. A single record per CDR3 protein comes from TCRdb applying MiXCR to the 5' RACE reads. The sample has 140,000 to 150,000 distinct CDR3 sequences; 15% to 20% are singletons. The specimen was PBMCs or a T cell subset sorted from them (not recorded which). The receptor source for this set is an adult woman who had mild COVID-19 (a few samples of this study predate the infection). Cell type and time point are not known.

The chain joins TRBV4-2 to TRBJ1-2, with 7 bases fitting TRBD1. CDR1 and CDR2 (germline): LGHNA, YNFKEQ. The CDR3 spans 13 residues. V lost 8 bases, J lost 6 bases, and 9 bases stayed unmatched. This CDR3 is CASGRDREHGYTF. CDR3 bases: TGTGCCAGCGGCAGAGACAGGGAGCATGGCTACACCTTC.

The chain carries TRBV2 and TRBJ1-3, with D perhaps matching TRBD1 (5 bases). Trimming cost V 2 bases and J 3 bases, with 8 bases left between them. The CDR3 sequence is 14 residues long. Germline V lookup: CDR1 SNHLY, CDR2 FYNNEI. Here the CDR3 DNA reads TGTGCCAGCAGTGAATGGGACGGTGGAAACACCATATATTTT. Translation gives CASSEWDGGNTIYF.

This clonotype was seen a handful of times. This rearrangement joins TRBV12-3 or TRBV12-4 to TRBJ1-6; D possibly corresponds to TRBD1 (5 bases). Trimming cost V 4 bases and J 5 bases, with 18 bases left between them. This CDR3 spans 17 amino acids. The CDR3 reads CASSSYPGQGDNSPLHF. The CDR3 DNA is TGTGCCAGCAGTTCCTACCCAGGGCAGGGTGATAATTCACCCCTCCACTTT.

The chain employs TRBV20-1 and TRBJ2-5; 7 bases match TRBD2. The CDR3 spans 16 residues. Germline trimming cut 1 base from V and 0 bases from J; bases unmatched to any gene: 8. Looked up from germline, CDR1 is DFQATT and CDR2 is SNEGSKA (reference sequence). The DNA of the CDR3 is TGCAGTGCTAGAGTTTCAAGAGCGGGGAACCAAGAGACCCAGTACTTC. This gives the protein CSARVSRAGNQETQYF.

This chain connects TRBV7-8 to TRBJ1-1; maybe TRBD1 (6 bases). The germline V gene has CDR1 SGHVS and CDR2 FQNEAQ. This CDR3 comprises 15 residues. V dropped 5 bases and J dropped 3 bases, with 16 bases sitting between them. The CDR3 sequence is CASSTRQVGDTEAFF. The CDR3 DNA reads as TGTGCCAGCAGCACCCGACAGGTCGGGGACACTGAAGCTTTCTTT. The whole variable domain, filled in from reference TRBV7-8 and TRBJ1-1, reads GAGVSQSPRYKVAKRGQDVALRCDPISGHVSLFWYQQALGQGPEFLTYFQNEAQLDKSGLPSDRFFAERPEGSVSTLKIQRTQQEDSAVYLCASSTRQVGDTEAFFGQGTRLTVV.

This chain connects TRBV5-1 to TRBJ1-2; D gene ambiguous. CDR3 length: 13 residues. The V end lost 4 bases, the J end lost 3 bases, and 10 bases lay between the germline ends. Germline V lookup: CDR1 SGHRS, CDR2 YFSETQ. The CDR3 region has the DNA TGCGCCAGCAGCACGGACGGAGACTATGGCTACACCTTC. Translation: CASSTDGDYGYTF.

V gene TRBV2 combines with J gene TRBJ1-2; 7 bases match TRBD1. Germline V gene lookup returns CDR1 SNHLY and CDR2 FYNNEI. The CDR3 extends over 16 amino acids. The V segment lost 3 bases and the J segment 4 bases; nucleotides outside the gene matches: 11. For the CDR3, the DNA is TGTGCCAGCAGTGACCAGGACAGGAGATCAATCTATGGCTACACCTTC. It is translated as CASSDQDRRSIYGYTF.

This chain uses TRBV7-9 with TRBJ1-2; TRBD1 aligns across 7 bases. Germline trimming cut 5 bases from V and 4 bases from J; bases unmatched to any gene: 4. Germline CDR1 SEHNR, CDR2 FQNEAQ (reference sequence). This CDR3 has 13 amino acids. The DNA of the CDR3 is TGTGCCAGCAGCCACAGGGGAGGCTATGGCTACACCTTC. As protein: CASSHRGGYGYTF. Variable domain in full (rest from reference TRBV7-9 and TRBJ1-2): DTGVSQNPRHKITKRGQNVTFRCDPISEHNRLYWYRQTLGQGPEFLTYFQNEAQLEKSRLLSDRFSAERPKGSFSTLEIQRTEQGDSAMYLCASSHRGGYGYTFGSGTRLTVV.

The chain links TRBV7-9 to TRBJ1-2; D remains unclear. V lost 5 bases and J lost 2, with 9 bases in between. Germline values: CDR1 SEHNR, CDR2 FQNEAQ (reference sequence). The length of the CDR3 is 13 residues. The CDR3: CASSLGLNYGYTF. The CDR3 DNA follows: TGTGCCAGCAGCCTTGGACTAAACTATGGCTACACCTTC.

This clonotype was seen a handful of times. The chain combines TRBV7-3 with TRBJ2-1; 7 positions match TRBD1. The J segment lost 5 bases and the V segment lost 1 base, leaving 5 bases of the junction unmatched. The germline V gene encodes CDR1 SGHTA and CDR2 FQGTGA. CDR3 length: 15 amino acids. Here the CDR3 reads CASSLRGQTNNEQFF. The CDR3 nucleotides are TGTGCCAGCAGCTTAAGGGGACAGACTAACAATGAGCAGTTCTTC.

CDR3 sequence: CASSRQGINEKLFF. As DNA, the CDR3 is TGTGCCAGCAGCCGACAGGGGATTAATGAAAAACTGTTTTTT. This chain joins TRBV13 and TRBJ1-4; 8 nucleotides agree with TRBD1. Germline V CDR1 and CDR2: PRHDT, FYEKMQ (reference sequence). This CDR3 has 14 residues. V was clipped by 5 bases and J by 4 bases; unmatched bases: 3.

This clonotype appeared once. V gene TRBV3-1 combines with J gene TRBJ1-6; 7 bases agree with TRBD1. There are 14 residues in the CDR3. The ends lost 10 bases at V and 7 bases at J; junction bases unmatched: 10. Germline lookup yields CDR1 LGHDT and CDR2 YNNKEL (reference sequence). This CDR3 is CATNLRDSNSPLHF. In DNA, the CDR3 is TGTGCCACCAACCTTAGGGACAGCAATTCACCCCTCCACTTT. Based on the CDR3 plus reference TRBV3-1 and TRBJ1-6, the full variable domain is DTAVSQTPKYLVTQMGNDKSIKCEQNLGHDTMYWYKQDSKKFLKIMFSYNNKELIINETVPNRFSPKSPDKAHLNLHINSLELGDSAVYFCATNLRDSNSPLHFGNGTRLTVT.

V is TRBV5-1 and J is TRBJ1-6; weak D call: TRBD1 (6 bases). Trimming left V 1 base short and J 7 bases short, with 9 bases between. This CDR3 spans 14 amino acids. Germline V gene lookup returns CDR1 SGHRS and CDR2 YFSETQ. The CDR3: CASSLSGENSPLHF. As DNA, the CDR3 is TGCGCCAGCAGCTTGTCAGGGGAAAATTCACCCCTCCACTTT.

This chain joins TRBV15 and TRBJ1-2; 8 nucleotides align to TRBD1. In germline, CDR1 is LNHNV, CDR2 YYDKDF (reference sequence). The V gene end was trimmed by 0 bases and the J gene end by 4 bases; junction bases not matched to a gene: 1. The CDR3 sequence is 14 residues long. The CDR3 DNA is TGTGCCACCAGCAGAGAAACAGGGGGCTATGGCTACACCTTC. It translates to CATSRETGGYGYTF.

The J gene is TRBJ1-5, the V gene TRBV5-6; no firm D call. Looked up from germline, CDR1 is SGHDT and CDR2 is YYEEEE. The CDR3 totals 15 residues. V was clipped by 6 bases and J by 0 bases, with 13 bases between them. CDR3 coding DNA: TGTGCCAGCACCCCCGGTAGGTTTAGCAATCAGCCCCAGCATTTT. Encoded protein: CASTPGRFSNQPQHF.

This clonotype was seen a handful of times. J is TRBJ2-3 and V is TRBV7-9; 11 bases match TRBD2. The germline CDR1 and CDR2 sequences are SEHNR and FQNEAQ (reference sequence). V gave up 11 bases and J gave up 2 bases; unmatched junction bases: 15. The CDR3 is 17 residues long. CDR3 amino acids: CAQQLTTSGGSTDTQYF. DNA of the CDR3: TGTGCCCAGCAGCTTACAACTAGCGGGGGATCCACAGATACGCAGTATTTT.

The chain joins TRBV12-3 or TRBV12-4 to TRBJ2-3, with 8 nucleotides matching TRBD1. Trimming cost V 10 bases and J 4 bases; bases outside gene matches: 13. This CDR3 is 15 amino acids long. CDR3 residues: CATTLGGTGPDTQYF. The CDR3 DNA sequence: TGTGCCACCACACTCGGCGGGACAGGCCCAGATACGCAGTATTTT.

This clonotype has a handful of counts. This chain joins TRBV7-2 and TRBJ1-2; TRBD1 matches 9 bases. V trimming: 6 bases; J trimming: 5 bases; junction bases outside the gene matches: 10. The CDR3 is 15 residues long. Germline CDR1 SGHTA, CDR2 FQGNSA. The CDR3 loop reads CASSYLGQGGYGYTF. CDR3 nucleotide sequence: TGTGCCAGCAGTTATCTGGGACAGGGTGGATATGGCTACACCTTC.

The chain recombines TRBV27 with TRBJ2-3; 14 bases fit TRBD2. This CDR3 spans 17 amino acids. The trim removed 2 bases at V and 2 bases at J, leaving 3 bases unmatched. The V gene's germline CDR1 is MNHEY and CDR2 SMNVEV (reference sequence). CDR3 loop: CASSLPGLAGATDTQYF. CDR3 bases: TGTGCCAGCAGTTTACCGGGACTAGCGGGAGCCACAGATACGCAGTATTTT.

This clonotype was observed a handful of times. For the CDR3, the DNA is TGTGCCAGCAGTTTGGGACAAACCCAAGAGACCCAGTACTTC. It is translated as CASSLGQTQETQYF. This chain connects TRBV12-3 or TRBV12-4 to TRBJ2-5, with D possibly being TRBD1 (6 bases). The V end was cut by 3 bases, the J end by 1 base, with 9 bases between. The CDR3 consists of 14 residues.

This clonotype was detected only a few times. The rearrangement joins TRBV7-2 to TRBJ2-1; 8 bases line up with TRBD1. The CDR3 totals 17 residues. The V gene's germline CDR1 is SGHTA and CDR2 FQGNSA. V dropped 4 bases and J dropped 1; count of bases not matched to a gene: 9. The CDR3 nucleotides read TGTGCCAGCAGCTCCCCAGGACAGGGCCAATCCTACAATGAGCAGTTCTTC. As protein: CASSSPGQGQSYNEQFF.

The chain employs TRBV27 and TRBJ2-7; maybe TRBD1 (6 bases). This CDR3 spans 14 amino acids. V gave up 8 bases and J gave up 6 bases, with 20 bases separating them. Germline V gives CDR1 MNHEY, CDR2 SMNVEV (reference sequence). The chain's CDR3 is CASGQWGSPVEQYF. The CDR3 region has the DNA TGTGCCAGCGGACAGTGGGGGAGCCCTGTCGAGCAGTACTTC.

This clonotype appeared a few times. V usage is TRBV9 and J usage is TRBJ1-2; D not resolved. CDR3 length: 15 residues. V was clipped by 0 bases and J by 0 bases, with 9 bases between them. Per the germline V gene, CDR1 is SGDLS and CDR2 is YYNGEE. Here the CDR3 reads CASSVGAAPNYGYTF. DNA of the CDR3: TGTGCCAGCAGCGTAGGGGCTGCTCCTAACTATGGCTACACCTTC.

This clonotype has a single count. The chain recombines TRBV3-1 with TRBJ2-1; D gene ambiguous. The CDR3 contains 15 residues. V was clipped by 0 bases and J by 12 bases, with 18 bases between them. Per germline, CDR1 LGHDT and CDR2 YNNKEL (reference sequence). The CDR3 region is CASSQDLGPVSTQFF. DNA of the CDR3: TGTGCCAGCAGCCAAGACTTAGGCCCCGTGTCGACGCAGTTCTTC.

This chain connects TRBV6-2 or TRBV6-3 to TRBJ2-7, with D perhaps TRBD1 (5 bases). V shed 0 bases and J shed 3 bases, with 18 bases lying between them. From germline, CDR1 is MNHEY and CDR2 SVGEGT. The CDR3 is 17 amino acids. The CDR3 DNA sequence: TGTGCCAGCAGTTACTCGACATCCAGGGCTATTGGCTACGAGCAGTACTTC. It specifies CASSYSTSRAIGYEQYF.

This clonotype was detected many times. The chain couples TRBV6-2 or TRBV6-3 to TRBJ2-7; no reliable D call. The CDR3 has 15 amino acids. Trimming removed 1 base at V and 0 bases at J, with 10 bases between. Germline loops: CDR1 MNHEY, CDR2 SVGEGT. CDR3 sequence (DNA): TGTGCCAGCAGTTACTGGGCCCGGAGCTCCTACGAGCAGTACTTC. Amino acid sequence: CASSYWARSSYEQYF.

The chain links TRBV24-1 to TRBJ2-6, with no clear D. This CDR3 is 15 amino acids long. V dropped 3 bases and J dropped 4 bases, with 9 bases sitting between them. CDR1 and CDR2 from the germline V gene are KGHDR and SFDVKD. CDR3 DNA sequence: TGTGCCACCAGTGATATTGGAAGCGGGGCCAACGTCCTGACTTTC. Translating gives CATSDIGSGANVLTF.

The V call is TRBV5-1, the J call TRBJ1-4; D not resolved. V lost 2 bases and J 0 bases, leaving 17 bases between the germline ends. Germline CDR1 SGHRS, CDR2 YFSETQ. This CDR3 spans 18 amino acids. CDR3 sequence: CASSFRARSGSTNEKLFF. CDR3 nucleotides: TGCGCCAGCAGCTTTAGGGCCCGCAGCGGATCAACTAATGAAAAACTGTTTTTT. Based on the CDR3 plus reference TRBV5-1 and TRBJ1-4, the full variable domain is KAGVTQTPRYLIKTRGQQVTLSCSPISGHRSVSWYQQTPGQGLQFLFEYFSETQRNKGNFPGRFSGRQFSNSRSEMNVSTLELGDSALYLCASSFRARSGSTNEKLFFGSGTQLSVL.